This TCR beta chain was retrieved from a study of a mutant IDH1 vaccine in newly diagnosed glioma. Background on the study: The treated group averaged 40.4 years old and was about 62% male, approximately 38% female. Most patients had received both radiotherapy and temozolomide, the prior options being radiotherapy, temozolomide, or both.

Overall study results and limits: Any relationship between pseudoprogression and changes in top peripheral T cell clonotypes seemed absent.

The CDR3 totals 13 residues. The germline gives CDR1 GTSNPN, CDR2 SVGIG (reference sequence). V lost 3 bases, J lost 6 bases, and 12 bases lay in between. Points on this clone: Its antigen is not identified.

Only in-frame clones appear in the TCRdb table, and some are missing; sequencing was by immunoSEQ multiplex PCR. The table includes 38,000 or so clones, about four fifths detected once. The time point is: week 11, during vaccination. The vaccine gave 300 ug of a 20-mer mutant IDH1 peptide subcutaneously per dose. The V call is TRBV30, the J call TRBJ1-5; unclear D gene. The material sequenced was peripheral blood mononuclear cells (PBMCs), taken from a glioma patient whose treatment included an IDH1 peptide vaccine. This clonotype originated in a woman in her twenties or thirties with glioma. Some clones in this sample may be carry-over from other donors' samples. CDR3 residues: CAWSLGKGQPQHF. DNA of the CDR3: TGTGCCTGGAGCTTGGGTAAGGGTCAGCCCCAGCATTTT.